This entry describes one T cell receptor (beta chain). Profiling relied on immunoSEQ multiplex PCR, and the TCRdb table lists in-frame clones only, not all of them. The profile shows around 2.1 million clones, about 93% of them singletons. CD45RO-negative cells were positively selected for CCR7, leaving out terminally differentiated effector memory CD45RA+ cells. This entry is derived from a study of shared clonotypes between healthy human individuals. Study-level background: The cohort had a couple of women and a few men, ages 18 to 49. Three CD4 naive, three CD4 memory, two CD8 naive and one CD8 memory plate were used per donor.

V was trimmed by 5 bases and J by 6 bases, leaving 11 bases between them. Looked up from germline, CDR1 is SEHNR and CDR2 is FQNEAQ (reference sequence). The length of the CDR3 is 12 residues. Sequencing used naive CD8+ T cells from PBMCs. This rearrangement joins TRBV7-9 to TRBJ2-7; D gene ambiguous. The TCR comes from a man between 18 and 29 years old in good health. Some clones in this sample may be carry-over from other donors' samples. In DNA, the CDR3 is TGTGCCAGCAGCCCTTCTACGGCCGAGCAGTACTTC. This sequence encodes CASSPSTAEQYF.